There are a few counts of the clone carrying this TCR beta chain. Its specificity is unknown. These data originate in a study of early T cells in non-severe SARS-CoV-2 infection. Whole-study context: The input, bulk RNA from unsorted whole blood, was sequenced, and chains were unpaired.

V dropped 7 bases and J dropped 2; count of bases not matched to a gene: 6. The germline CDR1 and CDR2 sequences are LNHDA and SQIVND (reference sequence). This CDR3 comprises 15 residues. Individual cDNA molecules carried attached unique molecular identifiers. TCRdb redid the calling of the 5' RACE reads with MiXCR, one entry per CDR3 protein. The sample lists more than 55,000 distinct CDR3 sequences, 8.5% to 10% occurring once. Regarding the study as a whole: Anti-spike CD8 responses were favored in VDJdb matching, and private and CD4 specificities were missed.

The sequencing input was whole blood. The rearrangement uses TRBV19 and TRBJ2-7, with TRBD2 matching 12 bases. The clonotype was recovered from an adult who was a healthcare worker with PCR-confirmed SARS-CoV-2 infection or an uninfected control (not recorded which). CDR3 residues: CASTPTSGSAYEQYF. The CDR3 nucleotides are TGTGCCAGTACCCCGACTAGCGGGAGTGCCTACGAGCAGTACTTC. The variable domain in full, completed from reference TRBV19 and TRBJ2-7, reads DGGITQSPKYLFRKEGQNVTLSCEQNLNHDAMYWYRQDPGQGLRLIYYSQIVNDFQKGDIAEGYSVSREKKESFPLTVTSAQKNPTAFYLCASTPTSGSAYEQYFGPGTRLTVT.